Listed below are T cell receptor beta chains from one sample, sequenced in a study of T-cell reconstitution after alpha-beta-depleted transplantation in children. TCRdb reprocessed the PCR reads via MiXCR and lists one record per CDR3 protein. The sample records hundreds of thousands of distinct CDR3 sequences, less than 35% being singletons. The source was PBMCs from the stem cell graft donor, collected from the stem cell graft. The source of these receptors is a human donor who donated a stem cell graft to a child with aplastic anemia. Both conserved end residues are part of each CDR3. The order of the fields is D gene, J gene, clone size, V gene, CDR3 DNA, CDR3 protein. The D gene is left open where the match is weak. The size of a clone is reported for some rows only, either as once, few or many, or as a class for expanded clones.

>TRBD2|TRBJ2-1|few|TRBV27
TGTGCCAGCAGTCCTCGACTAGCGGAGGGAGGGGCGGAGCAGTTCTTC
CASSPRLAEGGAEQFF
>NA|TRBJ1-5|many|TRBV12-5
TGTGCTAGTGGTTTGGCCCTATTGACAGGAGCTTATAGCAATCAGCCCCAGCATTTT
CASGLALLTGAYSNQPQHF
>TRBD2|TRBJ2-7|few|TRBV7-2
TGTGCCAGCAGCCCTAGACTAGCGGGAACCTACGAGCAGTACTTC
CASSPRLAGTYEQYF
>NA|TRBJ1-5|NA|TRBV24-1
TGTGCCACCGGAGACAGAAGCAATCAGCCCCAGCATTTT
CATGDRSNQPQHF
>NA|TRBJ1-3|NA|TRBV12-3/TRBV12-4
TGTGCCAGCAGTTCCCAGGGCAGGACCGGAAACACCATATATTTT
CASSSQGRTGNTIYF
>NA|TRBJ2-5|few|TRBV29-1
TGCAGCGTTGAGAGTGCTGTGTTGGAGACCCAGTACTTC
CSVESAVLETQYF
>TRBD2|TRBJ2-2|NA|TRBV5-1
TGCGCCAGCAGCATAACTAGCGGGAGTTCGACCGGGGAGCTGTTTTTT
CASSITSGSSTGELFF
>TRBD1|TRBJ1-1|NA|TRBV7-6
TGTGCCAGCAGCCCCGAGACAGGGGGCATCACTGAAGCTTTCTTT
CASSPETGGITEAFF
>NA|TRBJ2-4|NA|TRBV4-2
TGTGCCAGCAGCCTCGGACTCATCTCCATTCAGTACTTC
CASSLGLISIQYF
>NA|TRBJ2-2|few|TRBV5-1
TGCGCCAGCAGCTTTAAACAGGGCGAGGCCGGGGAGCTGTTTTTT
CASSFKQGEAGELFF
>TRBD2|TRBJ2-5|few|TRBV4-3
TGCGCCAGCAGCCAAACATCCGGGACTAGCGGGGTCGTTAAGTACTTC
CASSQTSGTSGVVKYF
>TRBD2|TRBJ2-1|NA|TRBV6-2/TRBV6-3
TGTGCCAGCAGTTCACAACTAGCGGCCTACAATGAGCAGTTCTTC
CASSSQLAAYNEQFF
>NA|TRBJ1-2|few|TRBV6-5
TGTGCCAGCAGTTACTCGGAAGCGACAGCCAAAGGCTACACCTTC
CASSYSEATAKGYTF
>NA|TRBJ1-5|few|TRBV7-9
TGTGCCAGCAGCTTAGAACAGGGCCCCAATCAGCCCCAGCATTTT
CASSLEQGPNQPQHF
>TRBD2|TRBJ2-1|few|TRBV29-1
TGCAGCGTTACACTAACTAGCGGATACAATGAGCAGTTCTTC
CSVTLTSGYNEQFF
>NA|TRBJ2-1|NA|TRBV20-1
TGCAGTGCTAGACGCTCGCGGGACATCTACAATGAGCAGTTCTTC
CSARRSRDIYNEQFF
>TRBD1|TRBJ2-5|few|TRBV6-1
TGTGCCAGCAGTCAACAGGGGGCAAGGGAGACCCAGTACTTC
CASSQQGARETQYF
>TRBD2|TRBJ2-4|few|TRBV6-2/TRBV6-3
TGTGCCAGCAGACCAAGCGGGAGGGCCAAAAACATTCAGTACTTC
CASRPSGRAKNIQYF
>NA|TRBJ2-1|few|TRBV29-1
TGCAGCGTTGTACCCGGGACTGCCTCGTACAATGAGCAGTTCTTC
CSVVPGTASYNEQFF
>NA|TRBJ2-3|few|TRBV5-1
TGCGCCAGCAGCAGAAAGCAGGGCGCAGATACGCAGTATTTT
CASSRKQGADTQYF
>NA|TRBJ1-1|NA|TRBV20-1
TGCACCCCTAGCGAGGGGATCAGCACTGAAGCTTTCTTT
CTPSEGISTEAFF
>NA|TRBJ1-5|NA|TRBV3-1
TGTGCCAGCAGCCAAGATCACAATAGCAATCAGCCCCAGCATTTT
CASSQDHNSNQPQHF
>NA|TRBJ2-1|few|TRBV7-3
TGTGCCAGCAGCCGGAAGGACGGTGAGCAGTTCTTC
CASSRKDGEQFF
>TRBD2|TRBJ2-1|once|TRBV7-8
TGTGCCAGCAGTATAGTGCGGGCTAGCGGGACCAAGGGGATCTACAATGAGCAGTTCTTC
CASSIVRASGTKGIYNEQFF
>NA|TRBJ1-5|NA|TRBV6-2/TRBV6-3
TGTGCCAGCAGTTACCGCCAGGTTAGCAATCAGCCCCAGCATTTT
CASSYRQVSNQPQHF
>NA|TRBJ2-3|few|TRBV29-1
TGCAGCGTTGCAGGGGGGAGATTTAGTACAGATACGCAGTATTTT
CSVAGGRFSTDTQYF
>NA|TRBJ2-4|NA|TRBV18
TGTGCCAGCTCACCATGGTCCCCCCAAGGGGCCAAAAACATTCAGTACTTC
CASSPWSPQGAKNIQYF
>NA|TRBJ1-6|few|TRBV7-3
TGTGCCAGCAGCTTGGGACAAGTAGGCAATTCACCCCTCCACTTT
CASSLGQVGNSPLHF
>TRBD2|TRBJ2-1|few|TRBV6-8
TGTGCCAGCAGTCTACAGCCGGGACTAGCGTTCTCATGTGAGCAGTTCTTC
CASSLQPGLAFSCEQFF
>NA|TRBJ1-4|NA|TRBV5-8
TGTGCCAGCATCATCAAGCCACGACAGTCCCAGATTGAAAAACTGTTTTTT
CASIIKPRQSQIEKLFF
>TRBD1|TRBJ1-4|few|TRBV7-2
TGTGCCAGCAGCTTAGTTCCCCGGACAGGGGACGGTGAAAAACTGTTTTTT
CASSLVPRTGDGEKLFF
>NA|TRBJ1-1|many|TRBV12-3/TRBV12-4
TGTGCCAGCAGTTTTTCCACTGAAGCTTTCTTT
CASSFSTEAFF